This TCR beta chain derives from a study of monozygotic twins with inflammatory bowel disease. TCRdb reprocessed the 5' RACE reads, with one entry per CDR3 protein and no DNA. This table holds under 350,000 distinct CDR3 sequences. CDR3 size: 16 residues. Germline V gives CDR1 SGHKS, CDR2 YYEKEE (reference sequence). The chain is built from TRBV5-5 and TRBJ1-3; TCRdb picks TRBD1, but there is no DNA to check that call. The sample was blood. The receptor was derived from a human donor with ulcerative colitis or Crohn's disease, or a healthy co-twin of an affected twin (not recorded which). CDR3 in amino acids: CASNFVTGTQGNTIYF.